At least ten counts were recorded for the clone carrying this T cell receptor beta chain. Its antigen is currently unknown. In germline, CDR1 is SGDLS, CDR2 YYNGEE. This CDR3 is 14 amino acids long. V shed 0 bases and J shed 0 bases, with 7 bases lying between them. The sample belongs to a study of identical twins. Overall study results and limits: Fewer insertions marked abundant cord blood beta clonotypes; young adult naive trended weakly, memory not at all.

Template switching added a universal primer site, and cDNA bore unique molecular identifiers. TCRdb used MiXCR to reprocess the 5' RACE reads, holding one entry per CDR3 protein. The sample includes 350,000 to 500,000 distinct CDR3 sequences, approximately 17% of them seen just once. The specimen was naive T cells sorted from blood. The TCR was taken from a man in his forties or fifties in good health. This chain joins TRBV9 and TRBJ2-7, with D uncertain. CDR3 DNA: TGTGCCAGCAGCGTAGCGACGGACTCCTACGAGCAGTACTTC. Its protein is CASSVATDSYEQYF.